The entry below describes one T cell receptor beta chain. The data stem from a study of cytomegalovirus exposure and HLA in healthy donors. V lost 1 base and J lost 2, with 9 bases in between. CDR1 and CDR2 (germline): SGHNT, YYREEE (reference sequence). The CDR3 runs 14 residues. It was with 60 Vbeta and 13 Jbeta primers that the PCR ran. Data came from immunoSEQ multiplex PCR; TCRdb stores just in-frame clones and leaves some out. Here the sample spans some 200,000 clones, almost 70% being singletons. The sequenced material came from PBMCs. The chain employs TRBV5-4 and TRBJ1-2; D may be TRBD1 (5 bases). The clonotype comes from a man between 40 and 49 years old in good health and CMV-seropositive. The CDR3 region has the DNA TGTGCCAGCAGCTTGTTAGGGGTGAACTATGGCTACACCTTC. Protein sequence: CASSLLGVNYGYTF.